This TCR beta chain was profiled in a study of beta chain features in type 1 diabetes. Expressed TCRB transcripts were sequenced after all isolated RNA was converted to cDNA. TCRdb's copy holds only in-frame clones and misses some; the assay was immunoSEQ multiplex PCR. Of 120,000 to 150,000 clones listed, over 9.5% are singletons. Study-wide results and limits: Across all four CD4+ subsets, people with type 1 diabetes showed modestly shorter TCRB CDR3s.

With 1 base removed from V and 2 bases from J, the gap between germline ends came to 8 bases. The CDR3 extends over 14 amino acids. Germline CDR1 and CDR2: SGHNT and YYREEE (reference sequence). This clone came up many times. Its antigen is not identified. The sequencing input was naive CD4+ T cells from blood. The rearrangement links TRBV5-4 to TRBJ2-3; no definite D call. The origin of this receptor is a man aged 18 to 29 in good health. The chain's CDR3 is CASSLWQNTDTQYF. The CDR3 DNA is TGTGCCAGCAGCTTGTGGCAGAACACAGATACGCAGTATTTT. Full variable domain (rest looked up from reference TRBV5-4 and TRBJ2-3): ETGVTQSPTHLIKTRGQQVTLRCSSQSGHNTVSWYQQALGQGPQFIFQYYREEENGRGNFPPRFSGLQFPNYSSELNVNALELDDSALYLCASSLWQNTDTQYFGPGTRLTVL.